This T cell receptor beta chain was observed in a study of T-cell reconstitution after alpha-beta-depleted transplantation in children. Germline CDR1 SGDLS, CDR2 YYNGEE. The V end lost 0 bases, the J end lost 5 bases, and 9 bases lay between the germline ends. The length of the CDR3 is 14 residues. Unique molecular identifiers featured in how the TCRbeta library was prepared. TCRdb redid the calling of the PCR reads with MiXCR, one entry per CDR3 protein. This sample carries about 270,000 distinct CDR3 sequences, 9.9% of them seen once, and the ten largest clones take roughly a tenth. This TCR was sampled from a human donor who donated a stem cell graft to a child with SCID. The starting material was PBMCs from the stem cell graft donor, obtained from the stem cell graft. The V gene is TRBV9, the J gene TRBJ2-4, with D unresolved. This CDR3 is CASSVAPEQNIQYF. Written as DNA, the CDR3 is TGTGCCAGCAGCGTAGCCCCGGAACAAAACATTCAGTACTTC. The variable domain in full, completed from reference TRBV9 and TRBJ2-4, reads DSGVTQTPKHLITATGQRVTLRCSPRSGDLSVYWYQQSLDQGLQFLIQYYNGEERAKGNILERFSAQQFPDLHSELNLSSLELGDSALYFCASSVAPEQNIQYFGAGTRLSVL.